This T cell receptor (beta chain) came from a study of breast tumors, draining lymph nodes, adjacent tissues. Overall study findings and caveats: Data only fit, rather than demonstrated, lymph node origin of most tumor T cells.

Axillary draining lymph nodes of breast cancer patients supplied the node samples. As concerns this clonotype: Its antigen is still unknown.

TCRdb reprocessed the multiplex PCR reads with MiXCR, giving one entry per CDR3 protein. The sample lists approximately 180,000 distinct CDR3 sequences, roughly 35% seen once, with around 3.5% in the top ten. The specimen sequenced was axillary lymph node tissue. The receptor was derived from a female donor with breast cancer. Some clones in this sample may be carry-over from other donors' samples.

The CDR3 here is CASSLEPGQGSSSYNSPLHF. The CDR3 DNA follows: TGTGCCAGCAGCTTAGAACCGGGACAGGGGTCGAGCTCCTATAATTCACCCCTCCACTTT. The gene calls are TRBV7-9 and TRBJ1-6, with 10 bases matching TRBD1. V dropped 1 base and J dropped 0; count of bases not matched to a gene: 9. There are 20 residues in the CDR3. Germline V gene data show CDR1 as SEHNR and CDR2 as FQNEAQ (reference sequence). The full variable domain, rest sourced from reference TRBV7-9 and TRBJ1-6, is DTGVSQNPRHKITKRGQNVTFRCDPISEHNRLYWYRQTLGQGPEFLTYFQNEAQLEKSRLLSDRFSAERPKGSFSTLEIQRTEQGDSAMYLCASSLEPGQGSSSYNSPLHFGNGTRLTVT.